The present T cell receptor beta chain was sequenced within a study of blood T cells in healthy people across ages. Study-level background: Per two T cells, template switching captured roughly one barcoded beta molecule.

It was with a sample-barcoded 5' primer and a J-beta primer mix that a second PCR of roughly 7 to 12 cycles was run. TCRdb independently ran MiXCR on the 5' RACE reads; one entry per CDR3 protein. This table has about 680,000 distinct CDR3 sequences, 49% appearing once. V dropped 0 bases and J dropped 7 bases, with 17 bases sitting between them. This CDR3 contains 16 residues. The sequenced sample consisted of blood. The genes are TRBV12-3 or TRBV12-4 and TRBJ2-3; D uncertain. The receptor's source is a woman aged 60 to 75 in good health. DNA of the CDR3: TGTGCCAGCAGTTTAGCGCTTGCGTATACCCCACATACGCAGTATTTT. Protein: CASSLALAYTPHTQYF.